This T cell receptor (beta chain) was identified during a study of blood T cell dynamics during melanoma immunotherapy. The CDR3 is 15 amino acids. Germline V gene data show CDR1 as SGHNT and CDR2 as YYREEE (reference sequence). The trim removed 2 bases at V and 1 base at J, leaving 3 bases unmatched. Every bulk PBMC sample received the same 350 ng of DNA. The assay was immunoSEQ multiplex PCR, and TCRdb's table has in-frame clones only and misses some. This table holds 17,000 or so clones, 65% to 90% found once. Documented time point: pre-treatment baseline. Sample: blood, taken from a patient treated with checkpoint blockade. The V call is TRBV5-4, the J call TRBJ2-5; TRBD1 matches 9 bases. The sequence derives from a human donor with melanoma. The CDR3 DNA reads TGTGCCAGCAGCTTTACACAGGGGGCCCAAGAGACCCAGTACTTC. It translates to CASSFTQGAQETQYF. Looking up the rest from reference TRBV5-4 and TRBJ2-5 gives the full variable domain: ETGVTQSPTHLIKTRGQQVTLRCSSQSGHNTVSWYQQALGQGPQFIFQYYREEENGRGNFPPRFSGLQFPNYSSELNVNALELDDSALYLCASSFTQGAQETQYFGPGTRLLVL.